This T cell receptor (beta chain) was sequenced in a study of shared clonotypes between healthy human individuals. Study outcomes and limitations: Tissues were not sampled, only blood, and their repertoires likely differ.

Repertoires were generated with immunoSEQ multiplex PCR, while TCRdb's copy carries only in-frame clones and drops some. Of 1.5 million to 2.5 million clones in the sample, about 95% are singletons; the top ten hold more than 0.95%. Germline-derived CDR1 and CDR2 are MNHEY and SMNVEV (reference sequence). CDR3 size: 14 residues. Trimming cost V 5 bases and J 2 bases, with 11 bases left between them. Terminally differentiated effector memory CD45RA+ cells were excluded from the naive CD8 cells, which were CD45RO-negative and positively selected for CCR7. Note on this clone: Its antigen is undetermined.

The chain joins TRBV27 to TRBJ2-3; D ambiguous. The sequencing input was naive CD8+ T cells sorted from blood. The clonotype was recovered from a young man in good health. The CDR3 region has the DNA TGTGCCAGCAGTCCCACACCAATCACAGATACGCAGTATTTT. This encodes CASSPTPITDTQYF.